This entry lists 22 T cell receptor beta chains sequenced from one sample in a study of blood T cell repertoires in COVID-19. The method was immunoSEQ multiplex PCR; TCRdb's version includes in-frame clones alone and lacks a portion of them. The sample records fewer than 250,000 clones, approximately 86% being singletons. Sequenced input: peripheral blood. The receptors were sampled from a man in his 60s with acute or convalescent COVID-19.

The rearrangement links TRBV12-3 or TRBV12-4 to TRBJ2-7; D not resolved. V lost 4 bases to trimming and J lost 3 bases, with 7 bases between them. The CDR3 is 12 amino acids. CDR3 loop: CASSSVIYEQYF. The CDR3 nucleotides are TGTGCCAGCAGTTCTGTAATCTACGAGCAGTACTTC.

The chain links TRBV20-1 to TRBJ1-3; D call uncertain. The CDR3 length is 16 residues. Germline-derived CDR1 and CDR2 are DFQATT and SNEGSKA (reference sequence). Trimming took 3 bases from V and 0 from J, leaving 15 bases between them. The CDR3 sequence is CSASIRGKGSGNTIYF. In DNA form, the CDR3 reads TGCAGTGCTAGTATCCGGGGAAAGGGCTCTGGAAACACCATATATTTT.

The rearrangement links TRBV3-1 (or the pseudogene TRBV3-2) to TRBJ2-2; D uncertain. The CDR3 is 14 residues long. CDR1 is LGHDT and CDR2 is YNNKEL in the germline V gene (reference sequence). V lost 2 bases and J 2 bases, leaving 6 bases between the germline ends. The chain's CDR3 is CASSQRSNTGELFF. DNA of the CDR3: TGTGCCAGCAGCCAACGGTCAAACACCGGGGAGCTGTTTTTT.

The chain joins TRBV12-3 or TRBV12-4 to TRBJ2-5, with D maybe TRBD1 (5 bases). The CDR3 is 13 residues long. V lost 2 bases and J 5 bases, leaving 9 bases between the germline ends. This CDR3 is CASSLTGTETQYF. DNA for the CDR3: TGTGCCAGCAGTTTAACAGGCACGGAGACCCAGTACTTC.

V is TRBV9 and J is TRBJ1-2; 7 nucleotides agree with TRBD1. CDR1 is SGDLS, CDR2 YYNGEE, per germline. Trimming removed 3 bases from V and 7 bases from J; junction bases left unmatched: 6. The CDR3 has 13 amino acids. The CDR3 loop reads CASSEGARGGYTF. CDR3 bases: TGTGCCAGCAGCGAGGGGGCCAGGGGTGGCTACACCTTC.

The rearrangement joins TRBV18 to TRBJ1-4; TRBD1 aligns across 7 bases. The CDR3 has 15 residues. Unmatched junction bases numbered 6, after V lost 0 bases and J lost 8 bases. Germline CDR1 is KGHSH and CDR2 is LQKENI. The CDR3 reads CASSPPGGVGEKLFF. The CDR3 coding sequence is TGTGCCAGCTCACCACCAGGGGGCGTGGGCGAAAAACTGTTTTTT.

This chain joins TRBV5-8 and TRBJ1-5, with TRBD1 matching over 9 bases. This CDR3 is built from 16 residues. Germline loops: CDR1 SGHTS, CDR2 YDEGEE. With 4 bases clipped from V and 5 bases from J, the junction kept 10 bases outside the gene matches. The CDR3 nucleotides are TGTGCCAGCAGCCAAGGCGGGACAGGGAGGTATCAGCCCCAGCATTTT. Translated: CASSQGGTGRYQPQHF.

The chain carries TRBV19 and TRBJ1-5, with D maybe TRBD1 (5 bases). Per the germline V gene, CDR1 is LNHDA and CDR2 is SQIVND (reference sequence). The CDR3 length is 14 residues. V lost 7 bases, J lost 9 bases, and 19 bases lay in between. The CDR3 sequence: CASTMGGTTRPQHF. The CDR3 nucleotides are TGTGCCAGTACCATGGGGGGTACCACCAGGCCCCAGCATTTT.

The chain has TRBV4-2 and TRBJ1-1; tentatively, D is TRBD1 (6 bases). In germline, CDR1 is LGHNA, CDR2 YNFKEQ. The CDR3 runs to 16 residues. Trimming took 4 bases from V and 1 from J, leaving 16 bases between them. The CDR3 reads CASSLRGGAGNTEAFF. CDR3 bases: TGTGCCAGCAGCCTACGGGGGGGCGCGGGGAACACTGAAGCTTTCTTT.

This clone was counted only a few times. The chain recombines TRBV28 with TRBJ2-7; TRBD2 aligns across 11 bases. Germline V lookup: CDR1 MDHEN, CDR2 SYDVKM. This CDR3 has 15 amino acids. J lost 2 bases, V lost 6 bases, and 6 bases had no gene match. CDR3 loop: CASSLTSGATYEQYF. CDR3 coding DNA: TGTGCCAGCAGCCTGACTAGCGGGGCGACCTACGAGCAGTACTTC.

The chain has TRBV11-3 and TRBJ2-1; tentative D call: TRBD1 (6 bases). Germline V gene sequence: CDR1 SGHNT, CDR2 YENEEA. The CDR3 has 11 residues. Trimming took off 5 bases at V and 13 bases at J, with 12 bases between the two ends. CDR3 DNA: TGTGCCAGCAGCCTCCGGGACAAACAGTTCTTC. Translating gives CASSLRDKQFF.

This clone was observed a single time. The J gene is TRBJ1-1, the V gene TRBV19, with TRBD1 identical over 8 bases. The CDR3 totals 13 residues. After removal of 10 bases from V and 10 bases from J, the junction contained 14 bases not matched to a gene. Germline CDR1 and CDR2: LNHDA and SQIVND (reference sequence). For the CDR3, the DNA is TGTGCCACCTCTGAGGCCCAGGGGGCGGCAGCTTTCTTT. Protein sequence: CATSEAQGAAAFF.

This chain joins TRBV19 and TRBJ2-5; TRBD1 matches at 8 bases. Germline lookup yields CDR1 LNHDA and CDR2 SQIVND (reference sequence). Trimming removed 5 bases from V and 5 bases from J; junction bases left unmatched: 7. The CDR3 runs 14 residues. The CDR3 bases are TGTGCCAGTAGTGTTACAGGGGGACAGGAGACCCAGTACTTC. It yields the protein CASSVTGGQETQYF.

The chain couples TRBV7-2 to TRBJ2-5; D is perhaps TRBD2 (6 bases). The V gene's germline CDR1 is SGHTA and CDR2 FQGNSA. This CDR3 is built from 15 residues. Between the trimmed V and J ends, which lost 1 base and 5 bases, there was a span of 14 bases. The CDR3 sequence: CASSLGGGVGETQYF. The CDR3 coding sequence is TGTGCCAGCAGCTTAGGAGGAGGGGTCGGCGAGACCCAGTACTTC.

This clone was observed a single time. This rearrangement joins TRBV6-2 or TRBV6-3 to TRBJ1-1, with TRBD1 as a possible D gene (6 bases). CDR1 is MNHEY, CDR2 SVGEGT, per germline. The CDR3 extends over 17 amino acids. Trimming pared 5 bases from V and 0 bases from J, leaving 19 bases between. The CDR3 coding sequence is TGTGCCAGCAGTGTGGACAGCACCAGACCAATGAACACTGAAGCTTTCTTT. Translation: CASSVDSTRPMNTEAFF.

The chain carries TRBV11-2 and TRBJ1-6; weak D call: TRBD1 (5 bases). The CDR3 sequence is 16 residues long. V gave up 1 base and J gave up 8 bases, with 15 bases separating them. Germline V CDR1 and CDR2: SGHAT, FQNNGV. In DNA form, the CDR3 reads TGTGCCAGCAGCTTAGGTATTGCAGGGAGGGATTCACCCCTCCACTTT. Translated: CASSLGIAGRDSPLHF.

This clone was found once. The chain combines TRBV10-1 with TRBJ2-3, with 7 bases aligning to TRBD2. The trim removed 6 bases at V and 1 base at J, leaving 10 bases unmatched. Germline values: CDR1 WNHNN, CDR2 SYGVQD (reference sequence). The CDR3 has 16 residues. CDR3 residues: CASSRGGAGGTDTQYF. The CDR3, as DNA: TGCGCCAGCAGCCGGGGCGGGGCGGGGGGCACAGATACGCAGTATTTT.

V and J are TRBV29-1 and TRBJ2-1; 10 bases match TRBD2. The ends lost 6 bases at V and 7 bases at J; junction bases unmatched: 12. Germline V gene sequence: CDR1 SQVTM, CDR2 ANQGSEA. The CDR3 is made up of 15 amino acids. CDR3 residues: CSVAPKAGGPNEQFF. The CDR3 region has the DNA TGCAGCGTGGCCCCTAAAGCGGGGGGGCCAAATGAGCAGTTCTTC.

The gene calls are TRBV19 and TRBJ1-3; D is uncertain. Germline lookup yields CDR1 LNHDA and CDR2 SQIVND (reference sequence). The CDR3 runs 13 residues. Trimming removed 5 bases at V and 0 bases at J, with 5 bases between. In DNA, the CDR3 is TGTGCCAGTAGTGAGAACTCTGGAAACACCATATATTTT. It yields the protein CASSENSGNTIYF. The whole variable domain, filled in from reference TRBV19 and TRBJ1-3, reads DGGITQSPKYLFRKEGQNVTLSCEQNLNHDAMYWYRQDPGQGLRLIYYSQIVNDFQKGDIAEGYSVSREKKESFPLTVTSAQKNPTAFYLCASSENSGNTIYFGEGSWLTVV.

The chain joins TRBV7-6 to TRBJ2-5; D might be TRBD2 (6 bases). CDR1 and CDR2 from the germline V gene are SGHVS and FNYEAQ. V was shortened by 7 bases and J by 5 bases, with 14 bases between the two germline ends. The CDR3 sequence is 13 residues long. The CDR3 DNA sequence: TGTGCCAGCACCCCAGCTGGAGGGGAGACCCAGTACTTC. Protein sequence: CASTPAGGETQYF.

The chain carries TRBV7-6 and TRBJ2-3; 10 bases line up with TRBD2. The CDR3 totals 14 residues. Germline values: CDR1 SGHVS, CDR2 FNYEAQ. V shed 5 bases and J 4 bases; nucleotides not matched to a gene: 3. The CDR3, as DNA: TGTGCCAGCAGCCGTGGGACTAGCGCAGATACGCAGTATTTT. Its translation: CASSRGTSADTQYF.

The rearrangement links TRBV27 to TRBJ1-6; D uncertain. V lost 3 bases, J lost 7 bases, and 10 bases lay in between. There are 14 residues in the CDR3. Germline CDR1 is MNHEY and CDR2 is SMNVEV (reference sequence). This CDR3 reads CASSFEGENSPLHF. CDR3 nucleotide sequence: TGTGCCAGCAGTTTCGAGGGTGAGAATTCACCCCTCCACTTT.